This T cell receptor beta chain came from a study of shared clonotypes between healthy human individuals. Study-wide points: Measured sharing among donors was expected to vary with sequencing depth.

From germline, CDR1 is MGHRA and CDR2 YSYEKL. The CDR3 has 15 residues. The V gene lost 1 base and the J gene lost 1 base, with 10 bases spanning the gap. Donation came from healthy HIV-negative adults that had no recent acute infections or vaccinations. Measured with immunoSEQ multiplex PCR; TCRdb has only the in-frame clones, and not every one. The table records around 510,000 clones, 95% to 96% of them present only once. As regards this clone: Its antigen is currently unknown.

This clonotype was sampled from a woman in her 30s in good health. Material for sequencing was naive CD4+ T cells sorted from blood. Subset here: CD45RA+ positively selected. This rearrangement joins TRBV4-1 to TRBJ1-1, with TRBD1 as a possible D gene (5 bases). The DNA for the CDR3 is TGCGCCAGCAGCCAAGTGGGGCGGAAGAACACTGAAGCTTTCTTT. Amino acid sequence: CASSQVGRKNTEAFF.